Described below is a single TCR beta chain sequence and its context. Its antigen is undetermined. These data are taken from a study of post-analysis software for immune sequencing data. Study-wide points: There were four or five TRBV segments more frequent in patients than controls, and TRBV5-6, TRBV5-1 and TRBV20-1 were among them.

Prepared libraries of TCR beta cDNA carried unique molecular identifiers. MiXCR was run by TCRdb on the PCR reads, yielding one entry per CDR3 protein. The sample records approximately 360,000 distinct CDR3 sequences, roughly 35% being singletons. V was trimmed by 0 bases and J by 9 bases, leaving 13 bases between them. Germline values: CDR1 SGDLS, CDR2 YYNGEE. The CDR3 totals 14 residues. The chain recombines TRBV9 with TRBJ1-5, with D perhaps TRBD1 (5 bases). This sequence was found in a girl between 5 and 17 years old with multiple sclerosis. The sample consisted of blood. Written as DNA, the CDR3 is TGTGCCAGCAGCGTAGGGGTCGACCAGGGGCCCCAGCATTTT. Residues: CASSVGVDQGPQHF. The full variable domain, in which reference TRBV9 and TRBJ1-5 provide the parts outside the CDR3, is DSGVTQTPKHLITATGQRVTLRCSPRSGDLSVYWYQQSLDQGLQFLIQYYNGEERAKGNILERFSAQQFPDLHSELNLSSLELGDSALYFCASSVGVDQGPQHFGDGTRLSIL.